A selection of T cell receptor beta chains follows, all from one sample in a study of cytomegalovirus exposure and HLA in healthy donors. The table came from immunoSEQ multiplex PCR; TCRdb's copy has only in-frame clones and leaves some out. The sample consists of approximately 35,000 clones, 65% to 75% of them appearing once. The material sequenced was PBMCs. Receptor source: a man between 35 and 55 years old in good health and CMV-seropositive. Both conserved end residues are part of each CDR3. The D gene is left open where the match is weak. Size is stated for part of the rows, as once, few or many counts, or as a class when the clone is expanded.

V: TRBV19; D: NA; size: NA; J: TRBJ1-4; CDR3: CASRPTGPTNEKLFF; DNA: TGTGCCAGTCGCCCCACAGGGCCAACTAATGAAAAACTGTTTTTT
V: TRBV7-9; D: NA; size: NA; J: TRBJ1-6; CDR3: CASSLVGLMGQDSPLHF; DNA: TGTGCCAGCAGCTTAGTGGGCCTCATGGGGCAGGATTCACCCCTCCACTTT
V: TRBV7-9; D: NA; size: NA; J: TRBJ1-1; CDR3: CASSLWPPPQVFMNTEAFF; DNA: TGTGCCAGCAGCTTATGGCCTCCCCCTCAGGTATTCATGAACACTGAAGCTTTCTTT
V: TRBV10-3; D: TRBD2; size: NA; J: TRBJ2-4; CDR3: CASTAGGVAKNIQYF; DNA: TGTGCCTCCACCGCGGGGGGGGTAGCCAAAAACATTCAGTACTTC
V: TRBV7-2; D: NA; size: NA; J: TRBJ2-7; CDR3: CASSLLGGQPYEQYF; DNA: TGTGCCAGCAGCTTACTCGGGGGGCAACCCTACGAGCAGTACTTC
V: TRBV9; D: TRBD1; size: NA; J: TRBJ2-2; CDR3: CASSVEGGQGTGELFF; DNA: TGTGCCAGCAGCGTAGAGGGAGGACAGGGCACCGGGGAGCTGTTTTTT
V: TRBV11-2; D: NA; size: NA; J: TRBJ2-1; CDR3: CASSSAGPSYNEQFF; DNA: TGTGCCAGCAGCTCGGCGGGCCCCTCCTACAATGAGCAGTTCTTC
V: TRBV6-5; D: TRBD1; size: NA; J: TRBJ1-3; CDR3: CASSYSKQGTGNTIYF; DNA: TGTGCCAGCAGTTACTCGAAACAGGGGACTGGAAACACCATATATTTT
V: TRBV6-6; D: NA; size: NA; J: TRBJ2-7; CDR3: CASRGEDYEQYF; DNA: TGTGCCAGCAGGGGCGAAGACTACGAGCAGTACTTC
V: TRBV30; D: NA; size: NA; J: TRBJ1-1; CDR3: CAWSEGGNTEAFF; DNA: TGTGCCTGGAGTGAGGGAGGGAACACTGAAGCTTTCTTT
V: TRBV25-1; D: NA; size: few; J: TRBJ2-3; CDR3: CASTPGDTQYF; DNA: TGTGCCAGCACCCCCGGAGATACGCAGTATTTT
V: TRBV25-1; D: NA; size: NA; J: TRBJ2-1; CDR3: CASSPDRSSYNEQFF; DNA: TGTGCCAGCAGTCCAGACAGAAGCTCCTACAATGAGCAGTTCTTC
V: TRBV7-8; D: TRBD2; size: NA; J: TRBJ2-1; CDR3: CASSLGRGALNEQFF; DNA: TGTGCCAGCAGCTTAGGGCGGGGGGCCCTCAATGAGCAGTTCTTC
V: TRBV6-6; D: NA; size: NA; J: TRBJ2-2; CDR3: CASSYSEGELFF; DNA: TGTGCCAGCAGTTACTCCGAGGGGGAGCTGTTTTTT
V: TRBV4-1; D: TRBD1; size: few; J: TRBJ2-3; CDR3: CASSQGGTGGGDTQYF; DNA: TGCGCCAGCAGCCAAGGGGGGACAGGAGGTGGAGATACGCAGTATTTT
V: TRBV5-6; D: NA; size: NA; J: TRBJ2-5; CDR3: CASSPYYSGAETQYF; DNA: TGTGCCAGCAGCCCGTACTATTCAGGGGCGGAGACCCAGTACTTC
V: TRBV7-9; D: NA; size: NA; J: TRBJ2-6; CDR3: CASSPPTGWSSGANVLTF; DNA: TGTGCCAGCAGCCCCCCCACAGGGTGGTCCTCTGGGGCCAACGTCCTGACTTTC
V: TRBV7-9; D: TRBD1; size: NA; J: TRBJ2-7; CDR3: CASSLGNRGSYEQYF; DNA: TGTGCCAGCAGCTTAGGGAACAGGGGTTCCTACGAGCAGTACTTC
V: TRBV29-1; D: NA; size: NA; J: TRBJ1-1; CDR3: CSVSGRGTEAFF; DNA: TGCAGCGTTTCTGGGAGAGGCACTGAAGCTTTCTTT
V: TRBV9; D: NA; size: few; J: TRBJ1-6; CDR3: CASSVVGSNSPLHF; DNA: TGTGCCAGCAGCGTAGTAGGGAGCAATTCACCCCTCCACTTT
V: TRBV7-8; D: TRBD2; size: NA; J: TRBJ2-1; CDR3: CASSTGTSGYNEQFF; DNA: TGTGCCAGCAGCACCGGGACTAGCGGTTACAATGAGCAGTTCTTC
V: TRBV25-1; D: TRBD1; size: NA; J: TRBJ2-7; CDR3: CASSGTGTYEQYF; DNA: TGTGCCAGCAGTGGGACAGGTACCTACGAGCAGTACTTC
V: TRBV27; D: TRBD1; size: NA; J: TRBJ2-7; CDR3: CASSPWDRKYEQYF; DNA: TGTGCCAGCAGTCCCTGGGACAGAAAATACGAGCAGTACTTC
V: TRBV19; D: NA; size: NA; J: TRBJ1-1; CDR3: CASTLRRGTETFF; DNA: TGTGCCAGTACCCTCCGAAGGGGCACTGAAACTTTCTTT
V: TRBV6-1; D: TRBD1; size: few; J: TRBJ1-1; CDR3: CASSAGQGAMNTEAFF; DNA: TGTGCCAGCAGTGCAGGACAGGGGGCAATGAACACTGAAGCTTTCTTT
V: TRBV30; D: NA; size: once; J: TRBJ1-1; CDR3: CAWEGGENTEAFF; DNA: TGTGCCTGGGAAGGGGGGGAGAACACTGAAGCTTTCTTT
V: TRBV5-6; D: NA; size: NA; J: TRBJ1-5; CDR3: CASSNVHRHGLSSNQPQHF; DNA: TGTGCCAGCAGCAATGTCCATAGACACGGACTAAGTAGCAATCAGCCCCAGCATTTT
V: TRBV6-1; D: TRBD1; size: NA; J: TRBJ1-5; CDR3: CASSERAGGGNQPQHF; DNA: TGTGCCAGCAGTGAACGGGCAGGGGGTGGCAATCAGCCCCAGCATTTT
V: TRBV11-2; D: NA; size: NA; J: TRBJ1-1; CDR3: CASSLRGSNTEAFF; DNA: TGTGCCAGCAGCTTAAGGGGGTCGAACACTGAAGCTTTCTTT
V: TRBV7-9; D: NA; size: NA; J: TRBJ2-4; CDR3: CASSPQGGGENIQYF; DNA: TGTGCCAGCAGCCCCCAGGGGGGCGGGGAGAACATTCAGTACTTC
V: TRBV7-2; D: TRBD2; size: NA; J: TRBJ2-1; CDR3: CASNAGGRGDEQFF; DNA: TGTGCCAGCAACGCGGGGGGCCGAGGGGATGAGCAGTTCTTC
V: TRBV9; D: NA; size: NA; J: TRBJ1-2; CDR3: CASSDTPSPGLGYTF; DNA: TGTGCCAGCAGCGACACCCCGTCCCCAGGGCTCGGCTACACCTTC
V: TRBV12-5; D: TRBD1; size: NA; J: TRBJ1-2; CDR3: CASGTTDRGHGYTF; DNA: TGTGCTAGTGGCACCACGGACAGGGGGCATGGCTACACCTTC
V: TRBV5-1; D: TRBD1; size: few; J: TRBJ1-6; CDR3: CASSLGGQGFHNSPLHF; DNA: TGCGCCAGCAGCTTGGGTGGACAGGGGTTTCATAATTCACCCCTCCACTTT
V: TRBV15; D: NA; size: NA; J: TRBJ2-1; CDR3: CATSRDLQGRNEQFF; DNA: TGTGCCACCAGCAGAGATCTGCAGGGAAGGAATGAGCAGTTCTTC
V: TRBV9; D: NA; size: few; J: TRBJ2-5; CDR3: CASSPARQETQYF; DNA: TGTGCCAGCAGCCCCGCGCGCCAAGAGACCCAGTACTTC
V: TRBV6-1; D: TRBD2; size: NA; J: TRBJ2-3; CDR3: CASSEGLADDTQYF; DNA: TGTGCCAGCAGTGAGGGACTAGCGGACGATACGCAGTATTTT
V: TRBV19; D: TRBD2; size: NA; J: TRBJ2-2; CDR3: CASSIVAGNTGELFF; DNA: TGTGCCAGTAGTATAGTAGCGGGGAACACCGGGGAGCTGTTTTTT
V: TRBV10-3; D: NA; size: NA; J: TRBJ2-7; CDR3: CAISRAPRASYEQYF; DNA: TGTGCCATCAGTCGGGCCCCGCGGGCATCCTACGAGCAGTACTTC
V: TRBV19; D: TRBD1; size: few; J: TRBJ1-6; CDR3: CASDGQDYNSPLHF; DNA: TGTGCCAGTGACGGACAGGACTATAATTCACCCCTCCACTTT
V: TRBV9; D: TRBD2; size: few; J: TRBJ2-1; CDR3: CASSGTGTSGGEQFF; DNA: TGTGCCAGCAGCGGGACCGGGACTAGCGGGGGGGAGCAGTTCTTC
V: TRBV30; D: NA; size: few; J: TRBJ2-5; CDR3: CAWSVGLTETQYF; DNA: TGTGCCTGGAGTGTGGGCCTAACGGAGACCCAGTACTTC
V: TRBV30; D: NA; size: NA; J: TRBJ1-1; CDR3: CAWSEAGTEAFF; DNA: TGTGCCTGGAGTGAAGCGGGCACTGAAGCTTTCTTT
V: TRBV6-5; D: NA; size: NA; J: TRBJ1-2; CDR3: CASSLQGFNYGYTF; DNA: TGTGCCAGCAGTCTACAGGGATTCAACTATGGCTACACCTTC
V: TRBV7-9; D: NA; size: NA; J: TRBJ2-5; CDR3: CASSQGPGGEETQYF; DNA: TGTGCCAGCAGCCAGGGACCCGGGGGAGAAGAGACCCAGTACTTC
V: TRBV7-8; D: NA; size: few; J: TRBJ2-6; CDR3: CASSNRYSGANVLTF; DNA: TGTGCCAGCAGCAACCGGTACTCTGGGGCCAACGTCCTGACTTTC
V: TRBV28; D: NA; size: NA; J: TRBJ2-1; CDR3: CASSSTGTSYNEQFF; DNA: TGTGCCAGCAGTTCGACAGGGACTTCCTACAATGAGCAGTTCTTC
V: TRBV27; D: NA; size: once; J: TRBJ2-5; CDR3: CASSSWEAGRQGTQYF; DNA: TGTGCCAGCAGTTCCTGGGAAGCGGGCCGCCAGGGGACCCAGTACTTC
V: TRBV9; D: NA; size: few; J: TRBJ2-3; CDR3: CASSLTDTQYF; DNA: TGTGCCAGCTCCCTCACAGATACGCAGTATTTT
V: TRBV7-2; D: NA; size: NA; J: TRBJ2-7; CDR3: CASSLEGGAGYEQYF; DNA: TGTGCCAGCAGCTTAGAGGGCGGGGCGGGCTACGAGCAGTACTTC
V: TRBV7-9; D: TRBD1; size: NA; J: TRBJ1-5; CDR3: CASGLDRAWQPQHF; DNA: TGTGCCAGCGGGCTGGACAGGGCTTGGCAGCCCCAGCATTTT